The subject of this entry is one T cell receptor (beta chain). The CDR3 is 16 amino acids. Germline lookup yields CDR1 SQVTM and CDR2 ANQGSEA. V shed 6 bases and J 7 bases; nucleotides not matched to a gene: 11. Assay: immunoSEQ multiplex PCR; the TCRdb copy retains only in-frame clones and omits some. Altogether 130,000 to 150,000 clones are present, 88% being singletons, with the ten largest covering under 12%. This record belongs to a study of blood T cell repertoires in COVID-19. The sequencing input was peripheral blood. This TCR was recovered from a man aged 45-65 years with active or convalescent COVID-19. The chain recombines TRBV29-1 with TRBJ2-1, with 14 nucleotides matching TRBD2. CDR3 coding DNA: TGCAGCGTGTTACAGGGGACTAGCGGGAGAGGGAATGAGCAGTTCTTC. It codes for CSVLQGTSGRGNEQFF.